A selection of T cell receptor beta chains follows, all from one sample in a study of cytomegalovirus exposure and HLA in healthy donors. TCRdb's table, derived via immunoSEQ multiplex PCR, lists solely in-frame clones and lacks some. The profile shows 120,000 or so clones, 80% to 85% of them singletons. Sequencing was carried out using PBMCs. These receptors were obtained from a man between 25 and 39 years old in good health and CMV-seronegative. Each CDR3 is given with its conserved first and last residue. D genes are given only for firm matches. Expanded clones are given a class, and other clones once, few, many or no size at all.

>TRBJ1-1|NA|TRBV10-3|TRBD1
TGTGCCACCCCCTCGGGACAGGTGGTCGACGGATGGAACACTGAAGCTTTCTTT
CATPSGQVVDGWNTEAFF
>TRBJ1-6|few|TRBV5-5|NA
TGTGCCAGCTCCGGGATGTATAATTCACCCCTCCACTTT
CASSGMYNSPLHF
>TRBJ2-5|NA|TRBV2|NA
TGTGCCAGCAGCCCGCAAGAGACCCAGTACTTC
CASSPQETQYF
>TRBJ2-3|NA|TRBV9|TRBD2
TGTGCCAGCAGCGCGGTCGGGACTACGCCCCGAGATACGCAGTATTTT
CASSAVGTTPRDTQYF
>TRBJ1-1|once|TRBV13|NA
TGTGCCAGCAGCTTTGAACACCTTCGGAGGGACACTGAAGCTTTCTTT
CASSFEHLRRDTEAFF
>TRBJ2-7|NA|TRBV10-3|TRBD2
TGTGCCACAAAAAGCGGGGGCAACTACGAGCAGTACTTC
CATKSGGNYEQYF
>TRBJ2-5|NA|TRBV30|NA
TGTGCCTGGAGTGTAGTAGCATCAGAGACCCAGTACTTC
CAWSVVASETQYF
>TRBJ2-3|NA|TRBV21-1|NA
TGTGCCAGCAGCAAAGTCGTCGGCGGGGCGGGGGATACGCAGTATTTT
CASSKVVGGAGDTQYF
>TRBJ1-3|NA|TRBV28|NA
TGTGCCAGCAGTTTACCGGGGGCTGGAAACACCATATATTTT
CASSLPGAGNTIYF
>TRBJ2-7|once|TRBV29-1|NA
TGCAGCGTCGCTAACGACACACGTTCCTACGAGCAGTACTTC
CSVANDTRSYEQYF
>TRBJ2-5|NA|TRBV2|TRBD1
TGTGCCAGCCAACAGGGGTTGGCTGAGACCCAGTACTTC
CASQQGLAETQYF
>TRBJ2-3|few|TRBV5-1|TRBD1
TGCGCCAGCAGCCATACAGGGGGCGGCAGCACAGATACGCAGTATTTT
CASSHTGGGSTDTQYF
>TRBJ2-6|NA|TRBV9|TRBD1
TGTGCCAGCAGCCCGGACAGGGTTACCGGGGCCAACGTCCTGACTTTC
CASSPDRVTGANVLTF
>TRBJ1-2|NA|TRBV19|TRBD1
TGTGCCAGTAGTATAAGCGGGACAGGGGGCTATGGCTACACCTTC
CASSISGTGGYGYTF
>TRBJ2-2|NA|TRBV19|TRBD2
TGTGCCAGTACCATCCTACTAGCGGGGGAAGCCGGGGAGCTGTTTTTT
CASTILLAGEAGELFF
>TRBJ2-3|NA|TRBV30|TRBD2
TGTGCCTGGAGTGTGGCGGGGGGCACAGATACGCAGTATTTT
CAWSVAGGTDTQYF
>TRBJ2-1|NA|TRBV5-1|NA
TGCGCCAGCAGCTTGGCGACTTACAATGAGCAGTTCTTC
CASSLATYNEQFF
>TRBJ1-6|NA|TRBV2|TRBD1
TGTGCCAGCAAATTAATCGAGGGACAGATTAATTCACCCCTCCACTTT
CASKLIEGQINSPLHF
>TRBJ1-1|NA|TRBV7-9|NA
TGTGCCAGCAGCCTAACCCCAATTGAAGCTTTCTTT
CASSLTPIEAFF
>TRBJ1-3|NA|TRBV7-2|TRBD1
TGTGCCAGCAGCCAGGGGGACTCTGGAAACACCATATATTTT
CASSQGDSGNTIYF